This T cell receptor (beta chain) was observed in a study of cytomegalovirus exposure and HLA in healthy donors. As concerns this clone: Its antigen is not known.

The J segment lost 1 base and the V segment lost 3 bases, leaving 13 bases of the junction unmatched. The length of the CDR3 is 20 residues. Germline CDR1 KGHSH, CDR2 LQKENI. The PCR was carried out with 60 Vbeta primers and 13 Jbeta primers. Clones were sequenced by immunoSEQ multiplex PCR, and TCRdb holds only the in-frame ones, with some missing. The table lists 150,000 or so clones, approximately 80% of them singletons. Study-wide findings and caveats: After further analysis at a later stage, 15,000 to 20,000 TCR beta sequences were associated with HLA alleles at 0.05 false discovery rate. Sequencing depth roughly uniform across donors was assumed in presence/absence analyses. Compared with the roughly 700-donor mean, an Asian-associated ancestry cluster reportedly had fewer N-insertions, according to a later analysis. In a later analysis, HLA-associated TCR beta chains were more clonally expanded than equally common others.

This receptor was taken from a woman in her forties or fifties in good health and CMV-seropositive. Sequenced material: PBMCs. V is TRBV18 and J is TRBJ1-6, with 9 positions matching TRBD1. CDR3: CASSPSGTGQGVSYNSPLHF. CDR3 coding DNA: TGTGCCAGCTCACCGAGCGGGACAGGGCAAGGGGTGTCCTATAATTCACCCCTCCACTTT.